This TCR beta chain is drawn from a study of T cell clonality in common variable immunodeficiency. The CDR3 is 14 amino acids. V shed 3 bases, J shed 5 bases, and the junction held 6 bases outside the gene matches. Germline CDR1 SGHNT, CDR2 YENEEA. Sequencing input was equivalent genomic DNA from CVID and controls. Here immunoSEQ multiplex PCR was the method, and the copy in TCRdb shows in-frame clones only, minus some. In total the sample includes around 52,000 clones, none of them seen once. As to this clone: The DNA ends 3 residues before the CDR3 does, and the rest of the CDR3 is filled in from the germline J gene.

This TCR came from a person aged 18 to 69 in good health. The chain uses TRBV11-3 and TRBJ2-7; TRBD2 matches at 8 bases. What was sequenced was peripheral blood mononuclear cells. The CDR3 region is CASSLGLESDEQYF. CDR3 bases read: TGTGCCAGCAGCTTGGGACTAGAAAGCGACGAG. The variable domain in full, with the rest retrieved from reference TRBV11-3 and TRBJ2-7, is EAGVVQSPRYKIIEKKQPVAFWCNPISGHNTLYWYLQNLGQGPELLIRYENEEAVDDSQLPKDRFSAERLKGVDSTLKIQPAELGDSAVYLCASSLGLESDEQYFGPGTRLTVT.